This T cell receptor (beta chain) was sequenced in a study of blood T cell repertoires in COVID-19. For the study at large: Acute and convalescent COVID-19 specimens originated in the United States, Italy and Spain. From T cells, B-cell-depleted T cells, or PBMCs came the material, which was cDNA or gDNA.

As processed by the authors: Reference gene primer amplification gave estimated nucleated cell counts. Sequencing used immunoSEQ multiplex PCR; TCRdb keeps in-frame clones, though not all of them. V and J calls and clone size follow that table, whereas D and trimming were derived from the DNA. The table records some 130,000 clones, 70% to 85% of them present only once. V lost 6 bases, J lost 6 bases, and 16 bases lay in between. CDR3 size: 15 residues. Germline V gene sequence: CDR1 SGHKS, CDR2 YYEKEE (reference sequence). Sequenced material: peripheral blood. The chain couples TRBV5-5 to TRBJ1-6, with D possibly matching TRBD1 (5 bases). The TCR originated in a man in his sixties who had recovered from COVID-19. For the CDR3, the DNA is TGTGCCAGCACCGGGGACGGGGGAGGTAATTCACCCCTCCACTTT. This translates into CASTGDGGGNSPLHF.